The source of this T cell receptor beta chain is a study of T cells in localized non-small cell lung cancer. The CDR3 covers 15 residues. CDR1 is SGDLS, CDR2 YYNGEE, per germline. To note about this clone: Its antigen is as yet unknown. The junction departs from germline at one end; a sequencing error may be responsible.

Some clones are missing from TCRdb's copy, which holds only in-frame ones; the method was immunoSEQ multiplex PCR. The sample includes over 50,000 clones, around 80% of them seen just once. Findings and limits, study-wide: The tumor had only one region sequenced, so heterogeneity remains possible.

This sequence joins TRBV9 and TRBJ1-5; D gene ambiguous. Sequenced material: peripheral blood mononuclear cells, taken before any cancer treatment. The TCR originated in a man aged 40-75 years with stage III lung adenocarcinoma. The CDR3 reads CASSVGSYSNQSQHF. The CDR3 DNA is TGTGCCAGCAGCGTCGGAAGTTATAGCAATCAGTCCCAGCATTTT.